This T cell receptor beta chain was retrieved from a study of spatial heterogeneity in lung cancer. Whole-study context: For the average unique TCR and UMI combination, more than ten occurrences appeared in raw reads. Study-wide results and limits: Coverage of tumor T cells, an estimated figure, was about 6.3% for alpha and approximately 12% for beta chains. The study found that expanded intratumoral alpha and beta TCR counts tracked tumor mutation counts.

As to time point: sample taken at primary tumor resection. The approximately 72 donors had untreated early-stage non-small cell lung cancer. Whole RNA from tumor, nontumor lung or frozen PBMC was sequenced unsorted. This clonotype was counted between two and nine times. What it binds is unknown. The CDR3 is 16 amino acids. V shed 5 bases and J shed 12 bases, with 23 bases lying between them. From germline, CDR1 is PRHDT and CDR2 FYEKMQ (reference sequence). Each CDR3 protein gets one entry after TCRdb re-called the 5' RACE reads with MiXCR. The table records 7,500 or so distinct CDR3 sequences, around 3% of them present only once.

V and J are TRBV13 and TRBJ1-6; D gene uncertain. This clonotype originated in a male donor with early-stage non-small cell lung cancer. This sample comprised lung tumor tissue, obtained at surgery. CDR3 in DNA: TGTGCCAGCAGCAGAGGAGAGGGATGTGGGATCGAACCCCTCCACTTT. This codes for CASSRGEGCGIEPLHF.